The 32 T cell receptor beta chains in this list originate from one sample, sequenced in a study of cytomegalovirus exposure and HLA in healthy donors (dated by TCRdb to about 2017). The receptor library was made with the immunoSEQ multiplex PCR assay. For the multiplex PCR, a mixture combining 60 forward primers for TCR Vbeta segments and 13 reverse primers for TCR Jbeta segments was used. TCRdb's version of the immuneACCESS table is confined to in-frame rearrangements and falls short of the full clone set. An unresolved V gene accounts for under half of the shortfall where checked; the remainder is of unknown origin. The sample has 110,000 or so clones on record, around 77% of them singletons. In total, the top ten clones hold about 16% of the sample. Sequencing was performed on PBMCs. These receptors all come from a man aged 50 to 60 in good health and CMV-seropositive.

This clone appeared a single time. The chain carries TRBV7-9 and TRBJ2-7, with 7 bases matching TRBD1. Looked up from germline, CDR1 is SEHNR and CDR2 is FQNEAQ (reference sequence). The ends lost 5 bases at V and 6 bases at J; junction bases unmatched: 13. This CDR3 spans 15 amino acids. CDR3 in amino acids: CASSPPADRVGEQYF. CDR3 nucleotides: TGTGCCAGCAGCCCGCCCGCTGACAGGGTCGGCGAGCAGTACTTC.

This rearrangement joins TRBV6-5 to TRBJ1-1, with 7 bases lining up with TRBD1. This CDR3 has 13 amino acids. Trimming took 6 bases from V and 1 from J; bases not matched to a gene: 2. Germline V CDR1 and CDR2: MNHEY, SVGAGI. As DNA, the CDR3 is TGTGCCAGCAGACGACAGGGGAACACTGAAGCTTTCTTT. This codes for CASRRQGNTEAFF.

This clone was counted a few times. The chain couples TRBV4-1 to TRBJ2-7; D is perhaps TRBD1 (7 bases). Germline loops: CDR1 MGHRA, CDR2 YSYEKL. V shed 4 bases and J shed 0 bases, with 13 bases lying between them. The CDR3 contains 15 residues. CDR3 sequence (DNA): TGCGCCAGCAGCCCCGGGGGACAGAGCTCCTACGAGCAGTACTTC. Protein sequence: CASSPGGQSSYEQYF.

J is TRBJ1-5 and V is TRBV7-2; 10 bases match TRBD1. CDR3 length: 19 amino acids. V dropped 3 bases and J dropped 1; count of bases not matched to a gene: 12. The germline gives CDR1 SGHTA, CDR2 FQGNSA. As DNA, the CDR3 is TGTGCCAGCAGCTTCAGTTACCGGGACAGGGGCATCAGCAATCAGCCCCAGCATTTT. Its protein is CASSFSYRDRGISNQPQHF. The variable domain in full, completed from reference TRBV7-2 and TRBJ1-5, reads GAGVSQSPSNKVTEKGKDVELRCDPISGHTALYWYRQSLGQGLEFLIYFQGNSAPDKSGLPSDRFSAERTGGSVSTLTIQRTQQEDSAVYLCASSFSYRDRGISNQPQHFGDGTRLSIL.

This chain links TRBV27 with TRBJ2-7; unclear D gene. This CDR3 is 11 amino acids long. Germline lookup yields CDR1 MNHEY and CDR2 SMNVEV (reference sequence). V was clipped by 4 bases and J by 9 bases, with 10 bases between them. CDR3 coding DNA: TGTGCCAGCAGTTACTCACACAGGCAGTACTTC. It yields the protein CASSYSHRQYF.

V is TRBV18 and J is TRBJ2-7; 10 nucleotides align to TRBD1. V was clipped by 2 bases and J by 1 base; unmatched bases: 5. This CDR3 comprises 16 residues. CDR1 KGHSH and CDR2 LQKENI come from the germline V gene. The CDR3 DNA reads as TGTGCCAGCTCACCAGACAGGGGGCAAAAGTCCTACGAGCAGTACTTC. It encodes CASSPDRGQKSYEQYF. Looking up the rest from reference TRBV18 and TRBJ2-7 gives the full variable domain: NAGVMQNPRHLVRRRGQEARLRCSPMKGHSHVYWYRQLPEEGLKFMVYLQKENIIDESGMPKERFSAEFPKEGPSILRIQQVVRGDSAAYFCASSPDRGQKSYEQYFGPGTRLTVT.

The rearrangement uses TRBV5-1 and TRBJ2-2; 9 bases align to TRBD1. Germline CDR1 reads SGHRS; CDR2 reads YFSETQ. The CDR3 has 15 residues. With V trimmed by 4 bases and J by 5 bases, 6 bases remained unmatched. In DNA form, the CDR3 reads TGCGCCAGCAGCGAAGGGACAGGGTGGACCGGGGAGCTGTTTTTT. It specifies CASSEGTGWTGELFF.

This chain links TRBV2 with TRBJ1-5; weak D call: TRBD1 (5 bases). The CDR3 has 15 residues. Germline V CDR1 and CDR2: SNHLY, FYNNEI. Trimming took off 7 bases at V and 3 bases at J, with 16 bases between the two ends. In nucleotides, the CDR3 is TGTGCCAGCACTGGGCAGGGCACTAACAATCAGCCCCAGCATTTT. It specifies CASTGQGTNNQPQHF.

V is TRBV7-2 and J is TRBJ2-4; perhaps TRBD2 as D (6 bases). This CDR3 region has 15 residues. Trimming cost V 5 bases and J 0 bases, with 11 bases left between them. CDR1 and CDR2 (germline): SGHTA, FQGNSA. For the CDR3, the DNA is TGTGCCAGCAGCATTAGCGGTCTAGCCAAAAACATTCAGTACTTC. This sequence encodes CASSISGLAKNIQYF.

The rearrangement joins TRBV2 to TRBJ1-1, with 7 positions matching TRBD1. Germline assignment: CDR1 SNHLY and CDR2 FYNNEI. The CDR3 is 15 amino acids. The ends lost 5 bases at V and 1 base at J; junction bases unmatched: 7. The CDR3 DNA reads as TGTGCCAGCAGTTTCCTACAGGGGTCGAACACTGAAGCTTTCTTT. It encodes CASSFLQGSNTEAFF.

The chain combines TRBV7-8 with TRBJ1-4; TRBD1 is a possible D gene (6 bases). The germline gives CDR1 SGHVS, CDR2 FQNEAQ. The CDR3 runs to 17 residues. V was shortened by 5 bases and J by 8 bases, with 24 bases between the two germline ends. The chain's CDR3 is CASSPWGPTNVGEKLFF. The CDR3, as DNA: TGTGCCAGCAGCCCTTGGGGGCCGACAAACGTAGGGGAAAAACTGTTTTTT.

The J gene is TRBJ2-5, the V gene TRBV2, with TRBD2 matching 8 bases. J gave up 4 bases and V 7 bases, and 11 bases lay outside the gene matches. The CDR3 spans 15 residues. Germline V gives CDR1 SNHLY, CDR2 FYNNEI. The CDR3 bases are TGTGCCAGCACCCTGTTTAGCGGGGATGGAGAGACCCAGTACTTC. Its protein is CASTLFSGDGETQYF. Filled out from reference TRBV2 and TRBJ2-5, the complete variable domain reads EPEVTQTPSHQVTQMGQEVILRCVPISNHLYFYWYRQILGQKVEFLVSFYNNEISEKSEIFDDQFSVERPDGSNFTLKIRSTKLEDSAMYFCASTLFSGDGETQYFGPGTRLLVL.

The chain carries TRBV6-6 and TRBJ1-4, with 7 nucleotides matching TRBD1. Germline loops: CDR1 MNHNY, CDR2 SVGAGI (reference sequence). V shed 6 bases and J 0 bases; nucleotides not matched to a gene: 1. The CDR3 has 14 residues. The CDR3 is CASRQGPTNEKLFF. CDR3 in DNA: TGTGCCAGCAGACAGGGGCCAACTAATGAAAAACTGTTTTTT.

The chain uses TRBV18 and TRBJ1-4, with no clear D. Per germline, CDR1 KGHSH and CDR2 LQKENI. The ends were cut back, 6 bases at V and 3 bases at J, with 8 bases in the middle. CDR3 size: 13 residues. Here the CDR3 DNA reads TGTGCCAGCTCTTATTCAGCTAATGAAAAACTGTTTTTT. Translated: CASSYSANEKLFF.

The chain is built from TRBV4-1 and TRBJ1-2; 9 positions match TRBD1. Germline V gene lookup returns CDR1 MGHRA and CDR2 YSYEKL. The CDR3 covers 15 residues. Losses at the gene ends were 5 bases for V and 4 bases for J; bases not matched to a gene: 8. The CDR3 nucleotides read TGCGCCAGCAGCGGACAGGGGTTTAGGGCCTATGGCTACACCTTC. This translates into CASSGQGFRAYGYTF.

The rearrangement uses TRBV10-3 and TRBJ2-7, with 8 positions matching TRBD1. This CDR3 is built from 15 residues. The germline V gene encodes CDR1 ENHRY and CDR2 SYGVKD. The ends lost 4 bases at V and 3 bases at J; junction bases unmatched: 8. CDR3 amino acids: CAISGLTGGDYEQYF. As DNA, the CDR3 is TGTGCCATCAGTGGATTAACAGGGGGTGACTACGAGCAGTACTTC.

The CDR3 nucleotides are TGTGCCAGCAGTTTGTCAGGACAAATGAACACTGAAGCTTTCTTT. Translating gives CASSLSGQMNTEAFF. This sequence joins TRBV28 and TRBJ1-1; a weak D match, TRBD1 (5 bases). Trimming took off 3 bases at V and 0 bases at J, with 11 bases between the two ends. This CDR3 is 15 amino acids long. Germline loops: CDR1 MDHEN, CDR2 SYDVKM.

As concerns this clone: The junction does not match germline at one end; this may be a read error. Different DNA sequences within this sample yield the same CDR3. The genes are TRBV18 and TRBJ2-7, with a possible D match to TRBD2 (6 bases). Per germline, CDR1 KGHSH and CDR2 LQKENI. The CDR3 is 14 amino acids. The CDR3 sequence is CASSPRESDVEQYF. The CDR3 bases are TGCGCCAGCTCCCCTCGGGAGTCGGACGTCGAGCAGTACTTC.

This chain uses TRBV14 with TRBJ2-2, with 8 nucleotides matching TRBD2. Germline lookup yields CDR1 SGHDN and CDR2 FVKESK. The CDR3 runs to 17 residues. V lost 2 bases and J lost 0; bases outside the gene matches: 5. CDR3 bases: TGTGCCAGCAGCCAAATCCGGGGGGGCTCGAACACCGGGGAGCTGTTTTTT. Encoded protein: CASSQIRGGSNTGELFF. Filled out from reference TRBV14 and TRBJ2-2, the complete variable domain reads EAGVTQFPSHSVIEKGQTVTLRCDPISGHDNLYWYRRVMGKEIKFLLHFVKESKQDESGMPNNRFLAERTGGTYSTLKVQPAELEDSGVYFCASSQIRGGSNTGELFFGEGSRLTVL.

This clone was found a few times. This chain connects TRBV2 to TRBJ2-1; a possible D gene is TRBD2 (6 bases). V lost 6 bases and J 0 bases, leaving 6 bases between the germline ends. Germline CDR1 is SNHLY and CDR2 is FYNNEI. This CDR3 has 13 amino acids. The CDR3 sequence: CASRLASYNEQFF. DNA of the CDR3: TGTGCCAGCAGACTAGCCTCCTACAATGAGCAGTTCTTC.

The gene calls are TRBV6-5 and TRBJ1-6; 7 bases align to TRBD1. Per the germline V gene, CDR1 is MNHEY and CDR2 is SVGAGI. The CDR3 contains 15 residues. V shed 7 bases and J 5 bases; nucleotides not matched to a gene: 8. The CDR3 sequence is CASTQGGRDNSPLHF. For the CDR3, the DNA is TGTGCCAGCACCCAGGGGGGACGGGATAATTCACCCCTCCACTTT.

The J gene is TRBJ1-3, the V gene TRBV6-5; D is undetermined. CDR1 is MNHEY, CDR2 SVGAGI, per germline. With 6 bases removed from V and 1 base from J, the gap between germline ends came to 7 bases. The CDR3 is made up of 13 amino acids. CDR3 DNA: TGTGCCAGCAGCCCCAGATCTGGAAACACCATATATTTT. It is translated as CASSPRSGNTIYF.

This chain links TRBV7-2 with TRBJ2-5; D might be TRBD2 (5 bases). The J call is in doubt because the DNA end fits TRBJ2-7 better. Germline V CDR1 and CDR2: SGHTA, FQGNSA. The CDR3 has 12 amino acids. The CDR3: CASSLAGSEQYF. The CDR3 DNA follows: TGTGCCAGCAGCTTAGCGGGGAGCGAGCAGTACTTC.

The rearrangement uses TRBV11-2 and TRBJ1-1; TRBD1 agrees at 7 bases. This CDR3 is built from 15 residues. V dropped 1 base and J dropped 4; count of bases not matched to a gene: 6. Germline V gene sequence: CDR1 SGHAT, CDR2 FQNNGV. CDR3: CASSLGPQGTTEAFF. The CDR3 region has the DNA TGTGCCAGCAGCTTAGGACCACAGGGGACCACTGAAGCTTTCTTT.

The J gene is TRBJ2-7, the V gene TRBV7-6; 12 positions agree with TRBD1. The germline V gene encodes CDR1 SGHVS and CDR2 FNYEAQ. After removal of 4 bases from V and 7 bases from J, the junction contained 5 bases not matched to a gene. The CDR3 length is 14 residues. The CDR3 protein is CASSSGQGAKEQYF. Here the CDR3 DNA reads TGTGCCAGCAGCTCGGGACAGGGGGCGAAGGAGCAGTACTTC.

The chain uses TRBV5-1 and TRBJ1-2; D uncertain. Germline V gene data show CDR1 as SGHRS and CDR2 as YFSETQ. This CDR3 is built from 16 residues. With 5 bases removed from V and 4 bases from J, the gap between germline ends came to 21 bases. CDR3 loop: CASSIDPRGSSYGYTF. The CDR3 DNA reads TGCGCCAGCAGTATAGACCCCCGGGGATCAAGCTATGGCTACACCTTC.

A word on this clone: At one end the junction does not follow the germline gene, possibly because of a read error. The chain carries TRBV6-5 and TRBJ1-2, with D perhaps TRBD1 (6 bases). Germline lookup yields CDR1 MNHEY and CDR2 SVGAGI. The CDR3 is made up of 14 amino acids. The CDR3 nucleotides are TGTGTCAGCAGTCCGACAGGCCAGAGAGGTGGCTACACCTTC. This codes for CVSSPTGQRGGYTF.

This clone appeared a few times. The chain carries TRBV18 and TRBJ1-1; 7 bases are a match to TRBD1. This CDR3 has 16 residues. CDR1 and CDR2 (germline): KGHSH, LQKENI. Trimming cost V 8 bases and J 0 bases; bases outside gene matches: 12. The CDR3 DNA reads TGTGCCAGCCGAAAAGGGGGCTACGGTCTGAACACTGAAGCTTTCTTT. It encodes CASRKGGYGLNTEAFF.

This clone was found once. The chain uses TRBV7-9 and TRBJ2-1; TRBD2 aligns across 12 bases. V dropped 1 base and J dropped 6; count of bases not matched to a gene: 1. CDR3 length equals 15 residues. Germline V gene data show CDR1 as SEHNR and CDR2 as FQNEAQ (reference sequence). The chain's CDR3 is CASSLGTSGTNEQFF. CDR3 sequence (DNA): TGTGCCAGCAGCTTAGGGACTAGCGGGACCAATGAGCAGTTCTTC.

V is TRBV9 and J is TRBJ1-6; D not resolved. Trimming took off 0 bases at V and 3 bases at J, with 16 bases between the two ends. The CDR3 extends over 18 amino acids. The germline CDR1 and CDR2 sequences are SGDLS and YYNGEE. CDR3 region: CASSVGGNEGIYNSPLHF. The CDR3 DNA is TGTGCCAGCAGCGTAGGAGGTAATGAGGGCATCTATAATTCACCCCTCCACTTT.

The V and J genes are TRBV19 and TRBJ2-1, with 8 bases that match TRBD1. V trimming: 8 bases; J trimming: 7 bases; junction bases outside the gene matches: 4. Germline CDR1 reads LNHDA; CDR2 reads SQIVND (reference sequence). The CDR3 covers 12 residues. The CDR3 DNA follows: TGTGCCAGTGGGGACAGGTGGAATGAGCAGTTCTTC. It translates to CASGDRWNEQFF.

This chain links TRBV2 with TRBJ2-1, with TRBD2 identical over 11 bases. V lost 1 base to trimming and J lost 2 bases; unmatched junction nucleotides: 1. From germline, CDR1 is SNHLY and CDR2 FYNNEI. The CDR3 contains 16 residues. CDR3 residues: CASSEEGLAAYNEQFF. Written as DNA, the CDR3 is TGTGCCAGCAGTGAAGAGGGACTAGCGGCCTACAATGAGCAGTTCTTC.